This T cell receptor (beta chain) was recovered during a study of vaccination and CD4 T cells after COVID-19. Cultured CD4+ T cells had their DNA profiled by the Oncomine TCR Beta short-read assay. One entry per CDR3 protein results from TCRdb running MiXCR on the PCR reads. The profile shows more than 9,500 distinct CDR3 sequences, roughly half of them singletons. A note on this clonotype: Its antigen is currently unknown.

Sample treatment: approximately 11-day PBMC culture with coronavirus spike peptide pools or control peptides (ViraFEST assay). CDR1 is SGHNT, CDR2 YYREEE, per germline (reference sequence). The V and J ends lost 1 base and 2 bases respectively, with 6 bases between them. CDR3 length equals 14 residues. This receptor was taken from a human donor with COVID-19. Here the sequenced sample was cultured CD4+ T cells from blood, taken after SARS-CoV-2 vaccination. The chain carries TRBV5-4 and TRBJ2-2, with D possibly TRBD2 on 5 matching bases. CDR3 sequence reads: CASSLTRNTGELFF. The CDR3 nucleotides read TGTGCCAGCAGCTTGACTAGAAACACCGGGGAGCTGTTTTTT. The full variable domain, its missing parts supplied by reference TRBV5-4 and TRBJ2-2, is ETGVTQSPTHLIKTRGQQVTLRCSSQSGHNTVSWYQQALGQGPQFIFQYYREEENGRGNFPPRFSGLQFPNYSSELNVNALELDDSALYLCASSLTRNTGELFFGEGSRLTVL.